Detailed here is one T cell receptor beta chain. This clonotype was seen a handful of times. Its target antigen remains unknown. Within one base of it there is no much larger clone, and no base qualities were kept. Ficoll-Paque density gradient centrifugation was the method used to isolate PBMCs. The sample is drawn from a study of T-cell memory formation after mild COVID-19 (TCRdb year 2021). With respect to the entire study: TCR sequence clusters from the two donors were found to be largely donor specific. Longitudinal TCRalpha and TCRbeta repertoire sequencing tracked T-cell clones expanding and contracting after mild COVID-19 in a couple of donors. Two young, previously healthy adult volunteers made up the cohort, one male and one female.

Trimming removed 3 bases from V and 3 bases from J; the gene matches leave 8 bases unexplained. Spanning cysteine to phenylalanine, the CDR3 consists of 15 amino acids. The CDR3 DNA has 45 bases and is translated from base 1. CDR1 DFQATT and CDR2 SNEGSKA are derived from the germline V gene (reference sequence). Paper-wide results and their limitations: Whether the second-wave clones peaking on day 37 were SARS-CoV-2 specific was not confirmed. Contracting CD4+ clones were located mainly in the CM and EM memory subsets, whereas CD8+ clones were found to be enriched in EMRA. Clones contracting from day 15 to 85 had balanced CD4/CD8 phenotypes, while a second wave expanding from day 15 to 37 was biased towards CD4+. The study included only a couple of mild cases, and larger cohorts that include severe cases with pre-infection samples were judged to be necessary. The detection of some responding clones in pre-infection memory suggests that pre-existing cross-reactive memory T cells joined the SARS-CoV-2 response.

TCRdb records Illumina NovaSeq 6000 as the sequencer. cDNA libraries for TCRalpha and TCRbeta were prepared by 5'RACE using constant-segment primers, with sample barcodes and unique molecular identifiers added. RNA was extracted from every sample with Trizol reagent. The libraries were amplified in two PCR steps, and the second step added a second sample barcode and Illumina TruSeq adapters. The libraries were sequenced on an Illumina NovaSeq using 2 x 150 bp paired-end reads. Processing in the source paper ran as follows. Demultiplexing of reads and collapsing into UMI-guided consensus sequences were performed with migec v1.2.7. With mixcr v2.1.11, UMI consensuses were aligned to TRA and TRB V and J templates and assembled into clonotypes. Expanded or contracted clonotypes were those called significant by both edgeR and NoisET, with noise models trained on biological replicates. For edgeR calls, the cutoffs were a false discovery rate-adjusted p below 0.01 and a log2 fold-change threshold of 1. As an exploratory analysis of dynamics, max-normalized trajectories of the 1000 most abundant clonotypes were examined by PCA with hierarchical clustering. Separately sequenced CD4+ and CD8+ repertoires were used to assign a CD4 or CD8 phenotype to each responding clone. The public reads were reprocessed in TCRdb via fastp at Q25 and MiXCR, keeping in-frame beta chains. Rows with a matching CDR3 protein are joined into one entry that keeps the most common DNA and genes. These V and J calls rely on TCRdb rather than the paper's analysis. The sample table records some 65,000 distinct CDR3 sequences; approximately 16% of these occur just once. The ten largest clones represent 25% to 35% of the sample.

The source of this sequence is an adult woman who had mild COVID-19 (a few samples of this study predate the infection). The sample titles of this study are shuffled in the database, so cell type and time point are left out; the donor was told from shared clones. This chain is built from TRBV20-1 and TRBJ2-1, and TRBD1 aligns with 7 junction nucleotides. Material for sequencing was PBMCs or a T cell subset sorted from them (not recorded which). The CDR3 region: CSARGNRGHYNEQFF. The base sequence is TGCAGTGCTAGGGGTAACAGGGGACACTACAATGAGCAGTTCTTC.